A single sample is the source of the 2 T cell receptor beta chains below, sequenced in a study of PD-L1 blockade in urothelial cancer. Data came from immunoSEQ multiplex PCR; TCRdb stores just in-frame clones and leaves some out. Of under 40,000 clones listed, about 89% are singletons. The sequencing here drew on PBMCs, taken around atezolizumab (anti-PD-L1) treatment. These receptors originate from a man aged 55 to 70 with urothelial cancer.

The chain combines TRBV9 with TRBJ2-3; TRBD1 aligns across 7 bases. CDR1 is SGDLS, CDR2 YYNGEE, per germline. Trimming at V came to 4 bases and at J to 3 bases, leaving 8 bases not matched to a gene. CDR3 size: 15 residues. Here the CDR3 reads CASSPRQGRTDTQYF. Written as DNA, the CDR3 is TGTGCCAGCAGCCCTCGACAGGGAAGGACAGATACGCAGTATTTT.

The chain combines TRBV19 with TRBJ2-1, with D maybe TRBD2 (7 bases). Per germline, CDR1 LNHDA and CDR2 SQIVND (reference sequence). This CDR3 is built from 15 residues. The V end was cut by 1 base, the J end by 4 bases, with 11 bases between. The CDR3 DNA is TGTGCCAGTAGTATAGTTGCGGGGGCATACAATGAGCAGTTCTTC. This translates into CASSIVAGAYNEQFF.